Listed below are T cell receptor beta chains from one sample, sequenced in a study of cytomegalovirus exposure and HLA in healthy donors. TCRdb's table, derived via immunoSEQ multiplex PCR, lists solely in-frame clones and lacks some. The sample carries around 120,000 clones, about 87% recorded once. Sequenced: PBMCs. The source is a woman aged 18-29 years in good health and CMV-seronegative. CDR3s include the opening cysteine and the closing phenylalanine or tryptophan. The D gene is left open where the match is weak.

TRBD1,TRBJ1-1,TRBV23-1,TGCGCCAGCACTCGACAGGGTCCGTGGTTGGGCACTGAAGCTTTCTTT,CASTRQGPWLGTEAFF
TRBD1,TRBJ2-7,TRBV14,TGTGCCAGCAGCCCCCGACAGGGCCCCTACGAGCAGTACTTC,CASSPRQGPYEQYF
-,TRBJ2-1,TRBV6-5,TGTGCCAGCAGTGACCCGACTAGGGCTGAGCAGTTCTTC,CASSDPTRAEQFF
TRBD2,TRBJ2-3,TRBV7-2,TGTGCCAGCTCCTTTAGCGGGAGTAGCACAGATACGCAGTATTTT,CASSFSGSSTDTQYF
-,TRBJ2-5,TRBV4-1,TGCGCCAGCAGCCAAGGCCCAGGGTTCGGGGAGACCCAGTACTTC,CASSQGPGFGETQYF
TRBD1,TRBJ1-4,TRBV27,TGTGCCAGCAGGTCAGCCGGGACAGGTAGAGAAAAACTGTTTTTT,CASRSAGTGREKLFF
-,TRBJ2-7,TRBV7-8,TGTGCCAGCAGTTTGAGGAGGGTTTCGGGCTACGAGCAGTACTTC,CASSLRRVSGYEQYF
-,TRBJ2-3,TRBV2,TGTGCCAGCAGTCCCGGGGAATCAAATACGCAGTATTTT,CASSPGESNTQYF
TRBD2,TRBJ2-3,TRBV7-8,TGTGCCAGCAGCTTAGCGGAGCGGGGAGTGGGACCTTCGGAGGATACGCAGTATTTT,CASSLAERGVGPSEDTQYF
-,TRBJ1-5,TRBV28,TGTGCCAGCAGTTTGGCAGTGGCAGGCTATCAGCCCCAGCATTTT,CASSLAVAGYQPQHF
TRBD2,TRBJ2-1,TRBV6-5,TGTGCCAGCAGTTCCTCGGTACTAGCGTACAATGAGCAGTTCTTC,CASSSSVLAYNEQFF